This T cell receptor (beta chain) came from a study of blood T cell repertoires in COVID-19. This CDR3 comprises 17 residues. V lost 0 bases and J lost 5, with 18 bases in between. Germline CDR1 reads SGHRS; CDR2 reads YFSETQ. Repertoires were generated with immunoSEQ multiplex PCR, while TCRdb's copy carries only in-frame clones and drops some. The sample lists 150,000 to 200,000 clones, approximately 80% occurring once. This TCR was sampled from a man between 60 and 70 years old with acute or convalescent COVID-19. Sequenced material: peripheral blood. V usage is TRBV5-1 and J usage is TRBJ2-1; TRBD2 is a possible D gene (6 bases). As DNA, the CDR3 is TGCGCCAGCAGCTTGGGATTAACGGGACTCCAAAACAATGAGCAGTTCTTC. This gives the protein CASSLGLTGLQNNEQFF.